Listed below are T cell receptor beta chains from one sample, sequenced in a study of control samples from healthy donors and cancer patients. This table comes from immunoSEQ multiplex PCR, and its TCRdb copy is limited to in-frame clones, with some not included. The table shows under 80,000 clones, with about 87% occurring only once. Sequencing was carried out using blood. Every receptor here comes from a man aged 50 to 60 in good health. Both conserved end residues are part of each CDR3. The D gene is left open where the match is weak. Where a row states a size, it is once, few, many or the class of an expanded clone; other rows omit it.

10	-	TRBV27	TRBJ1-1	-	TGTGCCAGCAAACACACTGTGGGGGCCTTT	CASKHTVGAF
16	many	TRBV4-3	TRBJ1-6	-	TGCGCCAGCAGCCAAGTCCTGGACTCGGGGGGATCACCCCTCCACTTT	CASSQVLDSGGSPLHF
13	once	TRBV6-2/TRBV6-3	TRBJ1-2	-	TGTGCCAGCAGTTACGGCAGGGTGGATGGCTACACCTTC	CASSYGRVDGYTF
15	-	TRBV5-6	TRBJ2-1	TRBD1	TGTGCCAGCAGCTTGGTTGGACAGGGTACCCATGAGCAGTTCTTC	CASSLVGQGTHEQFF
15	-	TRBV6-5	TRBJ2-7	TRBD2	TGTGCCAGCAGTTACTTGTGGACTAGCGGGTACGAGCAGTACTTC	CASSYLWTSGYEQYF
17	-	TRBV11-2	TRBJ2-1	TRBD2	TGTGCCAGCAGCTTAGGTGTAACGCGGGAGTTAAGGAATGAGCAGTTCTTC	CASSLGVTRELRNEQFF
14	few	TRBV15	TRBJ1-1	TRBD1	TGTGCCACCAGATACGACAGGGGCGGCACTGAAGCTTTCTTT	CATRYDRGGTEAFF
14	-	TRBV7-3	TRBJ1-1	TRBD1	TGTGCCAGCAGCTCCGGACAGGGACACACTGAAGCTTTCTTT	CASSSGQGHTEAFF
15	-	TRBV4-1	TRBJ2-5	TRBD1	TGCGCCAGCAGCCAAGACCCGGGACAGCAAGAGACCCAGTACTTC	CASSQDPGQQETQYF
14	-	TRBV25-1	TRBJ1-2	-	TGTGCCAGCAGTGACGGGGCGGCGCAGGAAGGCTACACCTTC	CASSDGAAQEGYTF
15	-	TRBV27	TRBJ1-3	-	TGTGCCAGCAGTTTTAGGGGGGGTTCCGGAAACACCATATATTTT	CASSFRGGSGNTIYF
12	-	TRBV6-6	TRBJ1-2	-	TGTGCCAGCAGTACACCATCAACAGGCTACACCTTC	CASSTPSTGYTF
14	-	TRBV4-2	TRBJ1-2	-	TGTGCCAGCAGCCAAGATCGGGGGAACTATGGCTACACCTTC	CASSQDRGNYGYTF
14	few	TRBV11-2	TRBJ2-5	-	TGTGCCAGCAGCTTAGAAGTGGGGATTCAGACCCAGTACTTC	CASSLEVGIQTQYF
14	-	TRBV6-1	TRBJ2-5	TRBD1	TGTGCCAGCAGTGAAAGGGACAGGCGACTTACCCAGTACTTC	CASSERDRRLTQYF
16	-	TRBV18	TRBJ2-2	TRBD1	TGTGCCAGCTCCACGGCAGGGGGACAGAACACCGGGGAGCTGTTTTTT	CASSTAGGQNTGELFF
17	-	TRBV7-9	TRBJ1-5	-	TGTGCCAGCAGCTTAGGGTCTATGGGAGGGTTAAATCAGCCCCAGCATTTT	CASSLGSMGGLNQPQHF
19	-	TRBV11-3	TRBJ2-5	-	TGTGCCAGCAGCTTCAAACTTGACAGATTAAGCGAGTTGAGGGAGACCCAGTACTTC	CASSFKLDRLSELRETQYF
16	once	TRBV9	TRBJ2-1	TRBD2	TGTGCCAGCAGCCCATTAGCGGGGGGGAATTACAATGAGCAGTTCTTC	CASSPLAGGNYNEQFF
12	-	TRBV4-1	TRBJ1-1	-	TGCGCCAGCTTTGGCTCCCCAGCGGAAGCTTTCTTT	CASFGSPAEAFF
14	-	TRBV19	TRBJ2-7	-	TGTGCCAGTAGTAGGTCGTGGACAGACTACGAGCAGTACTTC	CASSRSWTDYEQYF
15	-	TRBV10-3	TRBJ1-1	TRBD1	TGTGCCACGTCTACAGGGGGGCTGATGAACACTGAAGCTTTCTTT	CATSTGGLMNTEAFF
16	-	TRBV29-1	TRBJ2-7	TRBD2	TGCAGCGTTGAAGCCTCCGGGACTAGCGGATCCTACGAGCAGTACTTC	CSVEASGTSGSYEQYF
17	-	TRBV7-2	TRBJ2-1	TRBD2	TGTGCCAGCAGCTTAGATCCGCGCAGCGGGAACTACAATGAGCAGTTCTTC	CASSLDPRSGNYNEQFF
13	-	TRBV28	TRBJ1-2	-	TGTGCCAGCAGTTTTACATCCCCACCGGGCTACACCTTC	CASSFTSPPGYTF
13	-	TRBV29-1	TRBJ1-2	-	TGCAGGGCGGGGCGGGGGGCGCGTGTTGGCTACACCTTC	CRAGRGARVGYTF
15	-	TRBV18	TRBJ2-3	TRBD2	TGTGCCAGCTCACGGGAGGGGCTTAGCACAGATACGCAGTATTTT	CASSREGLSTDTQYF
17	-	TRBV7-9	TRBJ2-7	TRBD2	TGTGCCAGCAGCCAAACTAGCGGGAGGGGCAGCTCCTACGAGCAGTACTTC	CASSQTSGRGSSYEQYF
14	-	TRBV12-5	TRBJ1-5	-	TGTGCTAGTGGCCAAGACAGGAGTGATCAGCCCCAGCATTTT	CASGQDRSDQPQHF
16	-	TRBV4-3	TRBJ1-5	-	TGCGCCAGCAGCCAAGATCTCGGGGCGACCAATCAGCCCCAGCATTTT	CASSQDLGATNQPQHF
13	-	TRBV5-5	TRBJ1-2	TRBD1	TGTGCCAGCAGACAACAGGGGATCTATGGCTACACCTTC	CASRQQGIYGYTF
13	-	TRBV10-2	TRBJ1-2	-	TGCGCCAGCACCCGAGGGGCAGTCTATGGCTACACCTTC	CASTRGAVYGYTF
15	-	TRBV27	TRBJ2-7	TRBD1	TGTGCCAGCAGTGGCCGGACAGGGATTCAGGTCGAGCAGTACTTC	CASSGRTGIQVEQYF
16	few	TRBV5-6	TRBJ2-5	TRBD2	TGTGCCAGCAGCTTGCTGGGTCGGGGGGGGTTCGAGACCCAGTACTTC	CASSLLGRGGFETQYF
13	-	TRBV7-6	TRBJ1-1	-	TGTGCCAGCAGCTTAGGGGGGACCACTGAAGCTTTCTTT	CASSLGGTTEAFF
16	-	TRBV5-5	TRBJ2-3	TRBD2	TGTGCCAGCAGCACCGGACTAGCGGGGAAAACAGATACGCAGTATTTT	CASSTGLAGKTDTQYF
16	-	TRBV14	TRBJ2-7	TRBD2	TGTGCCAGCAGCCAACCCGTCGGCGGGGGGGACTACGAGCAGTACTTC	CASSQPVGGGDYEQYF
15	-	TRBV24-1	TRBJ2-2	-	TGTGCCACCAGTGATTTGTCTGGGGAGGCCGGGGAGCTGTTTTTT	CATSDLSGEAGELFF
16	once	TRBV11-2	TRBJ1-6	-	TGTGCCAGCATCAAAGGATTGCGGGGCAGGAGTTCACCCCTCCACTTT	CASIKGLRGRSSPLHF
17	-	TRBV5-1	TRBJ1-2	TRBD1	TGCGCCAGCAGCGATGGGACAGCCCGCCCCGGTAACTATGGCTACACCTTC	CASSDGTARPGNYGYTF
14	-	TRBV7-2	TRBJ1-5	-	TGTGCCAGCAGCGTTGACAGGCCCAATCAGCCCCAGCATTTT	CASSVDRPNQPQHF
14	-	TRBV9	TRBJ1-2	-	TGTGCCAGCAGCGAACCCGGACGGGCGGTTGGCTACACCTTC	CASSEPGRAVGYTF
16	-	TRBV2	TRBJ2-3	TRBD2	TGTGCCAGCAGTGAAGAAGCGGGATCTAGCACAGATACGCAGTATTTT	CASSEEAGSSTDTQYF
15	-	TRBV18	TRBJ1-5	-	TGTGCCAGCTCACCACCCAGTACCCCGGGGGGTCCCCAGCATTTT	CASSPPSTPGGPQHF
13	-	TRBV5-5	TRBJ1-2	-	TGTGCCAGCAGCTTGGACAGGGCGCCCGGCTACACCTTC	CASSLDRAPGYTF
11	-	TRBV24-1	TRBJ2-1	-	TGTGCCACCGAACAAGACAATGAGCAGTTCTTC	CATEQDNEQFF
15	-	TRBV6-5	TRBJ2-5	TRBD1	TGTGCCAGTACTCCGACAGGGGGAAGCCAAGAGACCCAGTACTTC	CASTPTGGSQETQYF
15	few	TRBV6-5	TRBJ1-1	-	TGTGCCAGCAGCCCCACGGGGGGCTTTACCACTGAAGCTTTCTTT	CASSPTGGFTTEAFF
17	-	TRBV12-5	TRBJ2-3	-	TGTGCTAGTGGTTCCGCATCCGGGACACTCAGCACAGATACGCAGTATTTT	CASGSASGTLSTDTQYF
15	-	TRBV7-2	TRBJ2-3	-	TGTGCCAGCAGCTTAGTTGGACATCGCACAGATACGCAGTATTTT	CASSLVGHRTDTQYF
14	-	TRBV19	TRBJ2-3	-	TGTGCCAGTAGTTGGGCCACTCTTTCAGATACGCAGTATTTT	CASSWATLSDTQYF
15	-	TRBV7-3	TRBJ2-1	TRBD2	TGTGCCAGCAGCTCCGGACTAGCGGGAGTCAATGAGCAGTTCTTC	CASSSGLAGVNEQFF
15	-	TRBV30	TRBJ2-7	TRBD2	TGTGCCTGGAGTCGAGGCGTGGGGGGGTTCAACGAGCAGTACTTC	CAWSRGVGGFNEQYF
14	-	TRBV18	TRBJ2-5	TRBD2	TGTGCCAGCTCCCGGGGAGGGTGGCAAGAGACCCAGTACTTC	CASSRGGWQETQYF
17	-	TRBV5-4	TRBJ2-2	TRBD2	TGTGCCAGCAGCCGGACTAGCGGGGGGCTAGACACCGGGGAGCTGTTTTTT	CASSRTSGGLDTGELFF